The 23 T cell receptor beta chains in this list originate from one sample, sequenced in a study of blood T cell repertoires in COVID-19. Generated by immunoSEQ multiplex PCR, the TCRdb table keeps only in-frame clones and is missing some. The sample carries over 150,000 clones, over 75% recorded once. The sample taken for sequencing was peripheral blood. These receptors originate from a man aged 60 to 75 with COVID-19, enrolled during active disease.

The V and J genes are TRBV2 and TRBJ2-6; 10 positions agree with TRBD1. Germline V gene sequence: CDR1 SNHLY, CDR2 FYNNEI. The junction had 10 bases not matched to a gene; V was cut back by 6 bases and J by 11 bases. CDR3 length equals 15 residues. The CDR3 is CASRGVGTGVYVLTF. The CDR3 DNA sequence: TGTGCCAGCAGGGGGGTAGGGACAGGGGTATACGTCCTGACTTTC. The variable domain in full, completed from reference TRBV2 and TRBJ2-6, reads EPEVTQTPSHQVTQMGQEVILRCVPISNHLYFYWYRQILGQKVEFLVSFYNNEISEKSEIFDDQFSVERPDGSNFTLKIRSTKLEDSAMYFCASRGVGTGVYVLTFGAGSRLTVL.

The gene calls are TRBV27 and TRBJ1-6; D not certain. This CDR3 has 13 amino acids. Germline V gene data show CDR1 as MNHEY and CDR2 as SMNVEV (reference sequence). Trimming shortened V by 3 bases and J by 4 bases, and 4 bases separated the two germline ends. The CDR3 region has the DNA TGTGCCAGCAGTTTCGGGTATAATTCACCCCTCCACTTT. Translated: CASSFGYNSPLHF.

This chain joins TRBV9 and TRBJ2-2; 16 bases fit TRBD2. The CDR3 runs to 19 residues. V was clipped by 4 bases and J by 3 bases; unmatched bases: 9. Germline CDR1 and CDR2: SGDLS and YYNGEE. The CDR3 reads CASSREGGLAGGYTGELFF. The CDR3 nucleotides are TGTGCCAGCAGCCGAGAGGGGGGACTAGCGGGAGGGTACACCGGGGAGCTGTTTTTT.

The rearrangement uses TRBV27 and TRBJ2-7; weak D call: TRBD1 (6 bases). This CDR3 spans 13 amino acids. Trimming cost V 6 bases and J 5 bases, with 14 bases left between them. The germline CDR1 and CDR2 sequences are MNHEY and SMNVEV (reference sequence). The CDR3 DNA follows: TGTGCCAGCAGCAACAGGGTAGCCCACGAGCAGTACTTC. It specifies CASSNRVAHEQYF.

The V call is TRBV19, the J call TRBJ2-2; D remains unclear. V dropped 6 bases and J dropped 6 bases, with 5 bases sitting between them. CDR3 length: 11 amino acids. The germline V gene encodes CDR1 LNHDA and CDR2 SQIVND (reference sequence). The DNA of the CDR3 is TGTGCCAGTAGCGTTGCCGGGGAGCTGTTTTTT. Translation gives CASSVAGELFF.

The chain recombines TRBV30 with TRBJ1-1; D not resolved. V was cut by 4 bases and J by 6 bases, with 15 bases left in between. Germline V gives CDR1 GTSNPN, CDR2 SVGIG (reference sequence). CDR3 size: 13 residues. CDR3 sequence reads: CAWIITVHAEAFF. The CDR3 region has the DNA TGTGCCTGGATAATAACAGTTCACGCTGAAGCTTTCTTT.

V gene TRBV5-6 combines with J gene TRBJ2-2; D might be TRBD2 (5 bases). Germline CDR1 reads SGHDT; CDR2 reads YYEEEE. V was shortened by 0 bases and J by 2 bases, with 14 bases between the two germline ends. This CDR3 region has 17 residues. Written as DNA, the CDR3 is TGTGCCAGCAGCTTGGGGGTAGGAGCGGCTAACACCGGGGAGCTGTTTTTT. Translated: CASSLGVGAANTGELFF. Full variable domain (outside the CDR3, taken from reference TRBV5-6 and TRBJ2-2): DAGVTQSPTHLIKTRGQQVTLRCSPKSGHDTVSWYQQALGQGPQFIFQYYEEEERQRGNFPDRFSGHQFPNYSSELNVNALLLGDSALYLCASSLGVGAANTGELFFGEGSRLTVL.

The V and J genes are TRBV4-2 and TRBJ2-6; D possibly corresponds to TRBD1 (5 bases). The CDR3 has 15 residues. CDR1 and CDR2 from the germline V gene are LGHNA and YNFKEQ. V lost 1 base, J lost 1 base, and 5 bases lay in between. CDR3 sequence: CASSQGQSGANVLTF. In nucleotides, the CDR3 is TGTGCCAGCAGCCAAGGACAGTCTGGGGCCAACGTCCTGACTTTC.

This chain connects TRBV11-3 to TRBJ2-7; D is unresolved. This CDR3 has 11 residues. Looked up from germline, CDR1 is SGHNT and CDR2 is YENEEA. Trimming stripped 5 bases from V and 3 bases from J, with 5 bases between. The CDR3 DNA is TGTGCCAGCAGCCTGTACTACGAGCAGTACTTC. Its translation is CASSLYYEQYF.

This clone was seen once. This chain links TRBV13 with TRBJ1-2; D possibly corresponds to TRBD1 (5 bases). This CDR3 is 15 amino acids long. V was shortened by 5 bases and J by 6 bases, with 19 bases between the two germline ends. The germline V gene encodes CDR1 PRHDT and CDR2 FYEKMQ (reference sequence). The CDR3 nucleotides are TGTGCCAGCAGCCAAAAATCAGGGCAGGAAAATGGCTACACCTTC. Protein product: CASSQKSGQENGYTF.

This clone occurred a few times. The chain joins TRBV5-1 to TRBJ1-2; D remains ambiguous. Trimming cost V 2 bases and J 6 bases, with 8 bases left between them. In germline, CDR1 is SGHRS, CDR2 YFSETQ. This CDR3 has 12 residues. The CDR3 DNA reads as TGCGCCAGCAGCTTCCAGGCTGATGGCTACACCTTC. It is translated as CASSFQADGYTF.

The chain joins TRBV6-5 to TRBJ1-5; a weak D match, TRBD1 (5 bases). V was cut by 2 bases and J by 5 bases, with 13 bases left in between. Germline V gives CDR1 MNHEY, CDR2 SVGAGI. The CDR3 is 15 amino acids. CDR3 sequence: CASSYDDSPYQPQHF. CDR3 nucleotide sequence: TGTGCCAGCAGTTACGACGACAGCCCATATCAGCCCCAGCATTTT.

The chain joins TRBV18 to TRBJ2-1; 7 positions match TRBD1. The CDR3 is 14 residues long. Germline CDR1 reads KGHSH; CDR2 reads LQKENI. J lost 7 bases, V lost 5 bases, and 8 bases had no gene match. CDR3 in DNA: TGTGCCAGCTCAAGGGCTTCCAGGGGGAATGAGCAGTTCTTC. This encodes CASSRASRGNEQFF. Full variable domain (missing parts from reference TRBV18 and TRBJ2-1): NAGVMQNPRHLVRRRGQEARLRCSPMKGHSHVYWYRQLPEEGLKFMVYLQKENIIDESGMPKERFSAEFPKEGPSILRIQQVVRGDSAAYFCASSRASRGNEQFFGPGTRLTVL.

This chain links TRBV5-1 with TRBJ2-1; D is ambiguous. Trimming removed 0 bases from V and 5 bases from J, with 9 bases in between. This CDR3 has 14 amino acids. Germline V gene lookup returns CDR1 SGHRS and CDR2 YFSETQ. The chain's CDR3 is CASSLAPANNEQFF. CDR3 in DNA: TGCGCCAGCAGCTTGGCCCCCGCGAACAATGAGCAGTTCTTC.

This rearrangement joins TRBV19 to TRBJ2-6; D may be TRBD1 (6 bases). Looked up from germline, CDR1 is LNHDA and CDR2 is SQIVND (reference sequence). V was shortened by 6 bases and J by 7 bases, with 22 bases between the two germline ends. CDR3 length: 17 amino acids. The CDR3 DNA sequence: TGTGCCAGTAGGCGAGGGGGTACGGATCTAGGAGCCAACGTCCTGACTTTC. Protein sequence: CASRRGGTDLGANVLTF.

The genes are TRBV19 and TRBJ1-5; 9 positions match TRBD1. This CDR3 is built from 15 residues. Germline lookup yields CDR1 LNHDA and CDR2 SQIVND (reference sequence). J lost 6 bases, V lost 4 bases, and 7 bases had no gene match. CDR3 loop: CASSNRDRVIQPQHF. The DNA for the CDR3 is TGTGCCAGTAGTAACCGGGACAGGGTCATTCAGCCCCAGCATTTT.

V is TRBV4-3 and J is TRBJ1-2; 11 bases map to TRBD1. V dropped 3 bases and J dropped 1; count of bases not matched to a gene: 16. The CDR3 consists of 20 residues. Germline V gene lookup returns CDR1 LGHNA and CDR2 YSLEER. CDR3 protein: CASSQYRTPGTGGLNYGYTF. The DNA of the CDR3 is TGCGCCAGCAGCCAGTACCGGACCCCCGGGACAGGGGGACTTAACTATGGCTACACCTTC.

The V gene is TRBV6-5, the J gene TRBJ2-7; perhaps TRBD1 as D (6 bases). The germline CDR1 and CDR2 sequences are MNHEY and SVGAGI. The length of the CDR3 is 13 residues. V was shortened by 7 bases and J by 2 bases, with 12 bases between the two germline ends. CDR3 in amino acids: CASKQGFTYEQYF. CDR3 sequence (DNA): TGTGCCAGCAAACAGGGATTCACCTACGAGCAGTACTTC.

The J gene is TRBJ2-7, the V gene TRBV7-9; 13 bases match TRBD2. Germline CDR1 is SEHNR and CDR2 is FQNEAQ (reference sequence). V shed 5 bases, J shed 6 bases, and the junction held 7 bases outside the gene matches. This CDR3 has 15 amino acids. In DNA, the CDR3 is TGTGCCAGCAGCCGGCCGGGACTAGCGGGATCCGAGCAGTACTTC. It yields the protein CASSRPGLAGSEQYF.

The chain's CDR3 is CASSYRRVVRTEAFF. CDR3 nucleotide sequence: TGTGCCAGCAGTTACCGCAGGGTAGTGAGGACTGAAGCTTTCTTT. The chain uses TRBV6-5 and TRBJ1-1, with a weak D call TRBD1 (5 bases). Trimming took off 2 bases at V and 5 bases at J, with 15 bases between the two ends. CDR1 is MNHEY and CDR2 is SVGAGI in the germline V gene. The CDR3 has 15 amino acids.

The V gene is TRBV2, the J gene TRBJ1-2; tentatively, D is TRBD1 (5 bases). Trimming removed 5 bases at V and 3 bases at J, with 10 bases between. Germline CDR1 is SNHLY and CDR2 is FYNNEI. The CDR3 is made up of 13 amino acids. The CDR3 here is CASSRDRYYGYTF. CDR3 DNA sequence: TGTGCCAGCAGTCGCGACAGATACTATGGCTACACCTTC. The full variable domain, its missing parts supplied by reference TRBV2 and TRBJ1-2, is EPEVTQTPSHQVTQMGQEVILRCVPISNHLYFYWYRQILGQKVEFLVSFYNNEISEKSEIFDDQFSVERPDGSNFTLKIRSTKLEDSAMYFCASSRDRYYGYTFGSGTRLTVV.

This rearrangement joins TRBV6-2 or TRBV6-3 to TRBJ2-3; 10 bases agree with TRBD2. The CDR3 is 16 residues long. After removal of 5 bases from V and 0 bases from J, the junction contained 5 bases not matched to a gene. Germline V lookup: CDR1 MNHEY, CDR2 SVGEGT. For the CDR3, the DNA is TGTGCCAGCAGTCGACTAGCGGGCAGTAGCACAGATACGCAGTATTTT. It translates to CASSRLAGSSTDTQYF.

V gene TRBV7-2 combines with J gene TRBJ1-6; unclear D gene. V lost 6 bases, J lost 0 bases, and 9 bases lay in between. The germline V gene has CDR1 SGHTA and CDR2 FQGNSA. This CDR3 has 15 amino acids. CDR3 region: CASSLESSYNSPLHF. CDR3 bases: TGTGCCAGCAGTCTAGAAAGCTCCTATAATTCACCCCTCCACTTT.